This T cell receptor (beta chain) was obtained from a study of blood T cells in healthy people across ages. V was cut by 4 bases and J by 5 bases, with 17 bases left in between. Germline CDR1 is LGHNA and CDR2 is YSLEER. The CDR3 loop spans 15 amino acids. Using a J-beta primer mix together with a sample-barcoded 5' primer, a second PCR was run for about 7 to 12 cycles. TCRdb fed the 5' RACE reads into MiXCR, producing one record per CDR3 protein. The table shows over 1,500,000 distinct CDR3 sequences, with around half occurring only once. The specimen sequenced was blood. The genes are TRBV4-3 and TRBJ1-2, with D perhaps TRBD1 (6 bases). This clonotype was obtained from a woman in her thirties or forties in good health. The chain's CDR3 is CASSPGVGTLYGYTF. DNA for the CDR3: TGCGCCAGCAGCCCAGGGGTGGGCACCCTGTATGGCTACACCTTC.